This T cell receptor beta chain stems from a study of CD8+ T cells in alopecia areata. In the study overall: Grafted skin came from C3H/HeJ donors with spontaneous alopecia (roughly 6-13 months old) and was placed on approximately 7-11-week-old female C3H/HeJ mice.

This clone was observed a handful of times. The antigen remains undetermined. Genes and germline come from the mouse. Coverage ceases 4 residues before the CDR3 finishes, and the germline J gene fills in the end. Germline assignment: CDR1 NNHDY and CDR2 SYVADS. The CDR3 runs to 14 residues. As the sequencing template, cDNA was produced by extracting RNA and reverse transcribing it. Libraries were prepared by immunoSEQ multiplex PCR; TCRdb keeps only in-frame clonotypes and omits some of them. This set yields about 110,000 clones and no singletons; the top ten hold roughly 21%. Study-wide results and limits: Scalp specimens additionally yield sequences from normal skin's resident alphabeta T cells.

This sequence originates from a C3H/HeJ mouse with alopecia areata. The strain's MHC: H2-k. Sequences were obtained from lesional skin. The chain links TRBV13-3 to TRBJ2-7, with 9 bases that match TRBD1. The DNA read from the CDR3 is TGTGCCAGCAGTGAGGGGACAGGGATTTAT. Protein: CASSEGTGIY. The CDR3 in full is CASSEGTGIYEQYF.